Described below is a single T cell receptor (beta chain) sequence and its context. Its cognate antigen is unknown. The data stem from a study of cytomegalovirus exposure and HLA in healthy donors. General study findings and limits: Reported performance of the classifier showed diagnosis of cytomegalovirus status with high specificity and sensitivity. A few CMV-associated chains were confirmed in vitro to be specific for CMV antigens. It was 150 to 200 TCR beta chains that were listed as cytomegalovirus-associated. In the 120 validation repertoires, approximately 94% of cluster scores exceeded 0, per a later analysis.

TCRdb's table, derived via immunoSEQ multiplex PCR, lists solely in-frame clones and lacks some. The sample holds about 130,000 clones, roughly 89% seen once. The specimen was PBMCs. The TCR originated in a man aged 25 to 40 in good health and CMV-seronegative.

The CDR3 spells CASSSLGTAEAFF. DNA for the CDR3: TGTGCCAGCAGCTCTCTTGGGACTGCGGAAGCTTTCTTT. The chain combines TRBV13 with TRBJ1-1; D might be TRBD1 (5 bases). CDR3 size: 13 residues. The V gene lost 4 bases and the J gene lost 8 bases, with 14 bases spanning the gap. Looked up from germline, CDR1 is PRHDT and CDR2 is FYEKMQ (reference sequence).